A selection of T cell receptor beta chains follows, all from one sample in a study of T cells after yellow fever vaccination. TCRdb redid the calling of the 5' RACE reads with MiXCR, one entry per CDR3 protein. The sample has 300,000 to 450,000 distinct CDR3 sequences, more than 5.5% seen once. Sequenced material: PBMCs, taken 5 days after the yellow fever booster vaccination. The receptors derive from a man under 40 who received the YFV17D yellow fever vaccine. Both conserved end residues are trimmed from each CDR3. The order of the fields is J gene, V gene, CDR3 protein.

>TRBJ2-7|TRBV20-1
SAQTNEVGTYEQY
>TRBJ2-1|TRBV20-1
SAIRLAGMGNEQF
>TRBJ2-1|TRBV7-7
ASSPPRGGSVRRF
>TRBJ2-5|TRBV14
ASSQDWGLETQY
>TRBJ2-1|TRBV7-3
ASSSPGTTDNEQF
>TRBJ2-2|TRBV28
ATLQAGGPTGELF
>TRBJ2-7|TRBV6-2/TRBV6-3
ASSPGQGQYEQY
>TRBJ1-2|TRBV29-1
SVEDGAGGKQSGYT
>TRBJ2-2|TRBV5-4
ASSLKVAGINTGELF
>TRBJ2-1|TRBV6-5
ASGRVDHEQF
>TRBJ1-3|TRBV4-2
ASTPDRTSGNTIY
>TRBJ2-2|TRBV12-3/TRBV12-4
ASRGGAGAGTGELF
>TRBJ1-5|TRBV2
ASSFSRAGSYSNQPQH
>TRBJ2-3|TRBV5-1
ASSLSRDRLTDTQY
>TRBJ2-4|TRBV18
ASSPIGQQLAKNIQY
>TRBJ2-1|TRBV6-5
ASSSGRRSTRNEQF
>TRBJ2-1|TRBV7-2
ASSHQRPNEQF
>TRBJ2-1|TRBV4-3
ASSQYTPGDEQF
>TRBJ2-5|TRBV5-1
ASSLGAGDETQY
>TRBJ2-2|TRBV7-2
ASSYDPSGELF
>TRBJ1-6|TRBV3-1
ASSQEPPGRSPLH
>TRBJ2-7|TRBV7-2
ASSLAATSGYEQY
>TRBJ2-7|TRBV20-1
SARDGPYEQY
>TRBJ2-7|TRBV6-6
ASSYTGLYEQY
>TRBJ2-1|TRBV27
ASRAGIHGYNEQF
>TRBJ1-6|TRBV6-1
ASSQHKAGESSYNSPLH
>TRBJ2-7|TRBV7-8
ASSLLPGHEQY
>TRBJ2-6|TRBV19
ASSIDQSSGANVLT
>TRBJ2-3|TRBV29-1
SVDPFLAGGPD
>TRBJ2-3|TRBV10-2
ASSGGAAGTDTQY